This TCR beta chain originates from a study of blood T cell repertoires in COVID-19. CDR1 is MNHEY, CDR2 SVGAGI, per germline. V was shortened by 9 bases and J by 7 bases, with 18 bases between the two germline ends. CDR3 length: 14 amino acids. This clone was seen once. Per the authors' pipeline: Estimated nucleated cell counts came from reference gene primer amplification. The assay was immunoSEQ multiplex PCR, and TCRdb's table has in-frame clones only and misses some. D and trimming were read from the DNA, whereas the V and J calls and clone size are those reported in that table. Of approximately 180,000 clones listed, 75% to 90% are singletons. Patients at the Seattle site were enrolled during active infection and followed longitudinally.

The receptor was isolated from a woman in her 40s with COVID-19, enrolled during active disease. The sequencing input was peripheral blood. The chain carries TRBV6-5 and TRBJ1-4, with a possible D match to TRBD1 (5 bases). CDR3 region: CARSPAGKVEKLFF. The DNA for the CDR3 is TGTGCCAGGAGCCCGGCAGGGAAGGTTGAAAAACTGTTTTTT.